This T cell receptor beta chain was profiled in a study of cytomegalovirus exposure and HLA in healthy donors. It was with 60 Vbeta and 13 Jbeta primers that the PCR ran. TCRdb's copy holds only in-frame clones and misses some; the assay was immunoSEQ multiplex PCR. The sample has around 120,000 clones; around 78% are singletons. Study-level findings and limits: More clonal expansion characterized HLA-associated TCR beta chains than equally common others in a later analysis. Among TCR sequences, most were rare, though some public TCRs appeared in many donors. A previous analysis found most TCR beta V segments productive roughly 87% or roughly 30% of the time. A likely sequencing artifact accounted for one observed cluster of highly shared sequence variants.

The CDR3 totals 16 residues. The J segment lost 4 bases and the V segment lost 0 bases, leaving 3 bases of the junction unmatched. Per germline, CDR1 SGDLS and CDR2 YYNGEE. In the case of this clone: Its target is unknown.

This receptor was identified in a woman aged 25 to 39 in good health and CMV-seropositive. The material sequenced was PBMCs. V usage is TRBV9 and J usage is TRBJ2-1; 11 nucleotides agree with TRBD2. The CDR3: CASSVVSSGGYNEQFF. DNA of the CDR3: TGTGCCAGCAGCGTAGTTTCTAGCGGGGGGTACAATGAGCAGTTCTTC.